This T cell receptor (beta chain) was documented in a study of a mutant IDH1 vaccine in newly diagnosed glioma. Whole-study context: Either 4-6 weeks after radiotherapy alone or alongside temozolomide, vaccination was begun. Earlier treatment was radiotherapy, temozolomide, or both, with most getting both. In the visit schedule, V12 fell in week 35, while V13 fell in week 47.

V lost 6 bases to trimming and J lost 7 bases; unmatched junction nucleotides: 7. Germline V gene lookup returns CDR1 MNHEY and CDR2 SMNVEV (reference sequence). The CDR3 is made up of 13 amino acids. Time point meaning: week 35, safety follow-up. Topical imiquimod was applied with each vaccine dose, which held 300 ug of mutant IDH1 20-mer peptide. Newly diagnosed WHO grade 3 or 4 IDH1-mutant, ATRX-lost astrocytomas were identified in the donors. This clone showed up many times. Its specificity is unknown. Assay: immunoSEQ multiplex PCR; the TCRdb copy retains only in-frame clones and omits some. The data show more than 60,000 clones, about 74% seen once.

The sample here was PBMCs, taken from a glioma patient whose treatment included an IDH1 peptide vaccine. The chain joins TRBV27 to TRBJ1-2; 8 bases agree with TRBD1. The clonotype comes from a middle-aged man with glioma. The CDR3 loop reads CASSLGQGSGYTF. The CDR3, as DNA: TGTGCCAGCAGCCTCGGACAGGGAAGTGGCTACACCTTC.